This T cell receptor (beta chain) is from a study of regulatory T cells in long-lasting Graves disease. On this clonotype: Its antigen is still unknown.

In building TCR beta libraries, iRepertoire HTBI primers were used together with Arm-PCR of CDR3 regions. TCRdb re-analysed the multiplex PCR reads in MiXCR, keeping a single row per CDR3 protein. Of fewer than 550,000 distinct CDR3 sequences listed, around a fifth are singletons. Time point meaning: persistent/refractory GD, antithyroid drugs over 5 years with positive TRAb. From RNA extracted from PBMCs, the TCR library was made. The V segment lost 7 bases and the J segment 6 bases; nucleotides outside the gene matches: 10. Germline lookup yields CDR1 SQVTM and CDR2 ANQGSEA. The CDR3 consists of 13 residues. Study-wide findings and caveats: Whereas new patients shared about 980 public clonotypes, persistent patients shared more, at about 3,000. Reduced TCR diversity was observed in persistent Graves' patients versus newly diagnosed patients. There was favoring of TRBV28, TRBJ1-2 and TRBJ2-5 in persistent disease.

The specimen was peripheral blood mononuclear cells (PBMCs), collected when the disease was refractory, from a patient treated with antithyroid drugs. The J gene is TRBJ1-2, the V gene TRBV29-1; 8 bases fit TRBD1. The clonotype comes from a female donor with Graves disease. CDR3 sequence: CSGWTGITHGYTF. The CDR3, as DNA: TGCAGCGGATGGACAGGGATTACCCATGGCTACACCTTC.